Presented here are 16 T cell receptor beta chains from one specimen sequenced in a study of tumor-infiltrating lymphocytes in localized non-small cell lung cancer listed by TCRdb under 2021. Library method: the immunoSEQ multiplex PCR assay. The table comes from immuneACCESS by way of TCRdb, which keeps in-frame sequences with V and J called. Part of the clones is missing from these tables; in studies checked, under half for an unresolved V gene and the rest for unknown reasons. The sample table shows 5,500 to 7,000 clones, and more than 65% are seen once. Approximately 5.5% of the sample goes to the ten largest clones. The sample taken for sequencing was lung tumor tissue. The receptors come from a human donor with non-small cell lung cancer.

The chain recombines TRBV18 with TRBJ2-2; no reliable D call. Germline CDR1 reads KGHSH; CDR2 reads LQKENI. This CDR3 contains 12 residues. V was shortened by 3 bases and J by 6 bases, with 5 bases between the two germline ends. CDR3 residues: CASSPGPGELFF. The DNA of the CDR3 is TGTGCCAGCTCACCCGGGCCCGGGGAGCTGTTTTTT.

This sequence joins TRBV19 and TRBJ2-4; possibly TRBD2 for D (7 bases). Trimming took 3 bases from V and 0 from J, leaving 21 bases between them. The germline CDR1 and CDR2 sequences are LNHDA and SQIVND (reference sequence). The CDR3 sequence is 19 residues long. The CDR3 reads CASSMMIGEGGVAKNIQYF. The CDR3, as DNA: TGTGCCAGTAGTATGATGATAGGGGAGGGGGGGGTAGCCAAAAACATTCAGTACTTC.

V gene TRBV6-1 combines with J gene TRBJ2-1; 13 nucleotides align to TRBD2. This CDR3 has 15 residues. Germline-derived CDR1 and CDR2 are MNHNS and SASEGT. V lost 7 bases, J lost 7 bases, and 7 bases stayed unmatched. The CDR3 spells CASTTGLAGVNEQFF. CDR3 coding DNA: TGTGCCAGCACTACCGGACTAGCGGGAGTGAATGAGCAGTTCTTC.

This sequence joins TRBV9 and TRBJ2-7; 7 bases are shared with TRBD1. V trimming: 4 bases; J trimming: 2 bases; junction bases outside the gene matches: 9. Germline V gene data show CDR1 as SGDLS and CDR2 as YYNGEE. The CDR3 spans 15 residues. The CDR3 sequence: CASSTQDRYPYEQYF. CDR3 nucleotide sequence: TGTGCCAGCAGCACCCAGGACAGGTACCCCTACGAGCAGTACTTC.

This sequence joins TRBV6-1 and TRBJ1-5, with D possibly being TRBD1 (5 bases). The V and J ends lost 7 bases and 3 bases respectively, with 13 bases between them. Looked up from germline, CDR1 is MNHNS and CDR2 is SASEGT. CDR3 length: 14 residues. The CDR3 sequence: CASNPGRTNQPQHF. The CDR3 region has the DNA TGTGCCAGCAACCCGGGACGGACCAATCAGCCCCAGCATTTT.

The chain recombines TRBV6-6 with TRBJ1-5; D perhaps matches TRBD1 (5 bases). CDR1 is MNHNY and CDR2 is SVGAGI in the germline V gene (reference sequence). The CDR3 has 13 amino acids. The V and J ends lost 6 bases and 6 bases respectively, with 12 bases between them. CDR3 residues: CASRAGGSQPQHF. The DNA for the CDR3 is TGTGCCAGCAGGGCCGGGGGGAGTCAGCCCCAGCATTTT.

The rearrangement uses TRBV12-5 and TRBJ1-1, with a tentative D call TRBD1 (5 bases). The V and J ends lost 2 bases and 5 bases respectively, with 6 bases between them. The CDR3 consists of 12 residues. The germline V gene encodes CDR1 LGHNT and CDR2 FRNRAP. Written as DNA, the CDR3 is TGTGCTAGTGGTTTGCAGGGTACTGAAGCTTTCTTT. Amino acids: CASGLQGTEAFF.

V is TRBV18 and J is TRBJ2-1, with TRBD2 as a possible D gene (5 bases). With 3 bases removed from V and 6 bases from J, the gap between germline ends came to 12 bases. The germline V gene has CDR1 KGHSH and CDR2 LQKENI. The CDR3 covers 14 residues. In nucleotides, the CDR3 is TGTGCCAGCTCACCGGAGAGGGCACGCAATGAGCAGTTCTTC. It translates to CASSPERARNEQFF.

This clone was observed a single time. The chain joins TRBV5-4 to TRBJ2-1; 13 bases agree with TRBD2. The CDR3 is made up of 16 amino acids. Trimming at V came to 4 bases and at J to 10 bases, leaving 11 bases not matched to a gene. Germline V gives CDR1 SGHNT, CDR2 YYREEE (reference sequence). The CDR3 sequence: CASSPRTSGSLKEQFF. The CDR3 DNA reads as TGTGCCAGCAGCCCAAGGACTAGCGGGAGCTTAAAAGAGCAGTTCTTC.

The chain links TRBV7-7 to TRBJ1-5; D ambiguous. This CDR3 is built from 12 residues. Germline V gene data show CDR1 as SSHAT and CDR2 as FNYEAQ (reference sequence). The ends were cut back, 4 bases at V and 6 bases at J, with 7 bases in the middle. The CDR3 coding sequence is TGTGCCAGCAGCTACCCCCTTCAGCCCCAGCATTTT. Protein sequence: CASSYPLQPQHF. The variable domain in full, with the rest retrieved from reference TRBV7-7 and TRBJ1-5, is GAGVSQSPRYKVTKRGQDVTLRCDPISSHATLYWYQQALGQGPEFLTYFNYEAQPDKSGLPSDRFSAERPEGSISTLTIQRTEQRDSAMYRCASSYPLQPQHFGDGTRLSIL.

This clone occurred a few times. The chain couples TRBV6-5 to TRBJ1-2; D is ambiguous. The V gene's germline CDR1 is MNHEY and CDR2 SVGAGI. CDR3 length: 14 amino acids. Trimming stripped 2 bases from V and 1 base from J, with 8 bases between. The CDR3 sequence is CASSYDGSNYGYTF. The CDR3 nucleotides are TGTGCCAGCAGTTACGATGGCAGTAACTATGGCTACACCTTC.

In this sample, this clone turned up once. The chain is built from TRBV7-3 and TRBJ2-2, with D tentatively TRBD2 (7 bases). This CDR3 spans 16 amino acids. The V and J ends lost 4 bases and 4 bases respectively, with 16 bases between them. Germline CDR1 reads SGHTA; CDR2 reads FQGTGA. The CDR3 DNA is TGTGCCAGCAGCTCTTCCGGGGGGCGAGGCACCGGGGAGCTGTTTTTT. Amino acids: CASSSSGGRGTGELFF.

V usage is TRBV11-3 and J usage is TRBJ1-1, with TRBD1 matching over 7 bases. The CDR3 totals 12 residues. Germline CDR1 SGHNT, CDR2 YENEEA. J was trimmed by 6 bases and V by 5 bases; bases with no gene match: 3. CDR3 sequence (DNA): TGTGCCAGCAGCGTCAGGGGGTCTGAAGCTTTCTTT. Translated, it gives CASSVRGSEAFF.

The chain recombines TRBV4-1 with TRBJ2-2; the match to TRBD2 covers 7 bases. CDR1 is MGHRA, CDR2 YSYEKL, per germline. The CDR3 loop spans 17 amino acids. V lost 0 bases, J lost 4 bases, and 8 bases stayed unmatched. CDR3 nucleotide sequence: TGCGCCAGCAGCCAAGATGAGTCCGGGGGGAGCACCGGGGAGCTGTTTTTT. Translating it yields CASSQDESGGSTGELFF.

Sample share makes this clone large. J is TRBJ1-1 and V is TRBV5-6; a possible D gene is TRBD1 (6 bases). CDR3 length: 14 residues. V was trimmed by 5 bases and J by 4 bases, leaving 15 bases between them. Germline lookup yields CDR1 SGHDT and CDR2 YYEEEE. The chain's CDR3 is CASRQGGGGTEAFF. CDR3 nucleotides: TGTGCCAGCAGGCAAGGGGGGGGTGGCACTGAAGCTTTCTTT.

This chain connects TRBV18 to TRBJ2-6, with D perhaps matching TRBD1 or TRBD2 (5 bases each). The length of the CDR3 is 17 residues. V dropped 3 bases and J dropped 0 bases, with 12 bases sitting between them. Per germline, CDR1 KGHSH and CDR2 LQKENI. In DNA, the CDR3 is TGTGCCAGCTCACCTCTGGGACGGAACTCTGGGGCCAACGTCCTGACTTTC. Protein product: CASSPLGRNSGANVLTF.